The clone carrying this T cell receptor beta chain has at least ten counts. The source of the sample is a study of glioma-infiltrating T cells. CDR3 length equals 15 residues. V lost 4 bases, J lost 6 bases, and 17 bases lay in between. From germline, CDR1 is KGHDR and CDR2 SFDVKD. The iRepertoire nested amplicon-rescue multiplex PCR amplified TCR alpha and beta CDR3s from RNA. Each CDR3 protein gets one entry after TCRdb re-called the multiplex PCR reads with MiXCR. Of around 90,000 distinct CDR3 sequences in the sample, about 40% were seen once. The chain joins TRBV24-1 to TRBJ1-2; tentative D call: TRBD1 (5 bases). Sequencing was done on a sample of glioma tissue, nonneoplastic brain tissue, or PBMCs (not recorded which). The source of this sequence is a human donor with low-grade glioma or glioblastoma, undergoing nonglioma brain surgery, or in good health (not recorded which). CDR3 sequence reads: CATSDPRQPRDGYTF. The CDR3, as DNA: TGTGCCACCAGTGACCCCAGACAGCCCCGGGATGGCTACACCTTC.